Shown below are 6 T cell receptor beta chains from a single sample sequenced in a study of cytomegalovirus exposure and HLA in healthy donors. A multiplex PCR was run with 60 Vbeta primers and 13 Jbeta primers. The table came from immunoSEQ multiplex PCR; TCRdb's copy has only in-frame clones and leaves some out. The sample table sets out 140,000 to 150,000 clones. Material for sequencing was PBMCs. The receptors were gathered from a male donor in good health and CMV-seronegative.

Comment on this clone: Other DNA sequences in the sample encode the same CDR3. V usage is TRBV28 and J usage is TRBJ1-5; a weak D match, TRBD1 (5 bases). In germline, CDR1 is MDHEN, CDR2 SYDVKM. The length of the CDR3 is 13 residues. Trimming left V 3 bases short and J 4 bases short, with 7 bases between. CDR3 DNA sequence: TGTGCCAGCAGTTTGCCAGGGAATCAGCCCCAGCATTTT. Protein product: CASSLPGNQPQHF.

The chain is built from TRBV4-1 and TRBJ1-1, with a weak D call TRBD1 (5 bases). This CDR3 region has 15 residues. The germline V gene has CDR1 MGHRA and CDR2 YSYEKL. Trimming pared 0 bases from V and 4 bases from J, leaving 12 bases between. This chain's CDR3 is CASSQEGPSLTEAFF. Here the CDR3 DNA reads TGCGCCAGCAGCCAAGAGGGGCCATCGCTCACTGAAGCTTTCTTT.

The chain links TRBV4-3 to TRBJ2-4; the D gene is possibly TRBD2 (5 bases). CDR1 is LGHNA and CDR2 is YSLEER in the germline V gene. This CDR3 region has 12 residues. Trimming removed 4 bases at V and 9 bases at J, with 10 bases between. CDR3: CASSPSRGIQYF. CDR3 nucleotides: TGCGCCAGCAGCCCATCACGGGGCATTCAGTACTTC.

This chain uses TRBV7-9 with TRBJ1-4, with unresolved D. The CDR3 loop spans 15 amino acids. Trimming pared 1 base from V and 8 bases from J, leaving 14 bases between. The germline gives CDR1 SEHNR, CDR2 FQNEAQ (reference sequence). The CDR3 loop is CASSLGGKTLEKLFF. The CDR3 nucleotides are TGTGCCAGCAGCTTAGGAGGGAAGACATTGGAAAAACTGTTTTTT.

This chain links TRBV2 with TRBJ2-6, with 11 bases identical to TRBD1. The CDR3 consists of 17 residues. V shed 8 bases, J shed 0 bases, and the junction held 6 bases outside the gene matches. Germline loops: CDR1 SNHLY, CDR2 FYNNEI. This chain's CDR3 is CASGDGTGGSGANVLTF. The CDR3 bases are TGTGCCAGCGGCGACGGGACAGGGGGCTCTGGGGCCAACGTCCTGACTTTC.

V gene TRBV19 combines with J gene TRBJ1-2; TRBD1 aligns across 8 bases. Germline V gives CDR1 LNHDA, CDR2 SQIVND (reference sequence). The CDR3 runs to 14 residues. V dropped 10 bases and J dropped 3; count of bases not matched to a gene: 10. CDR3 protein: CAITTPGQDYGYTF. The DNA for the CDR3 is TGTGCCATCACTACCCCGGGACAGGACTATGGCTACACCTTC.